The source of this T cell receptor beta chain is a study of CD8+ T cells in alopecia areata. V was shortened by 1 base and J by 0 bases, with 8 bases between the two germline ends. The CDR3 consists of 14 residues. The germline V gene encodes CDR1 SGHRS and CDR2 YFSETQ. Sequencing used cDNA as its template, made by extracting RNA and reverse transcribing it. Method: immunoSEQ multiplex PCR; TCRdb's copy keeps in-frame clones and lacks some. The table has 150,000 or so clones, 45% to 60% seen once. Treatment of the sample: oral pan-JAK inhibitor, 5-10 mg twice daily. The origin of this receptor is a human donor with alopecia areata. The sequenced sample was CD8+ T cells sorted from blood, obtained at week 4, from a patient treated with tofacitinib. This chain connects TRBV5-1 to TRBJ2-7; D is undetermined. The CDR3, as DNA: TGCGCCAGCAGCTTGTATGCCAGCTCCTACGAGCAGTACTTC. This gives the protein CASSLYASSYEQYF.